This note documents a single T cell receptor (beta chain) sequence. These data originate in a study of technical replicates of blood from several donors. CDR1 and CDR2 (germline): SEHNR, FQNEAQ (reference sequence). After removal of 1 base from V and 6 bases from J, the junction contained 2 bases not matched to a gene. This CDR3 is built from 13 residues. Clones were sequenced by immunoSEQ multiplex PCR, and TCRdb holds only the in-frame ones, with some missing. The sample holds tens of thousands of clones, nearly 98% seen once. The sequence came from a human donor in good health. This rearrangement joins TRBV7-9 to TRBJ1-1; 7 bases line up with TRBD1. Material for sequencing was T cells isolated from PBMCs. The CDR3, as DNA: TGTGCCAGCAGCTTAGGGACAGGCCCTGAAGCTTTCTTT. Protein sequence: CASSLGTGPEAFF.